This T cell receptor (beta chain) originates from a study of early T cells in non-severe SARS-CoV-2 infection (dated by TCRdb to the early 2020s). For the study in its entirety: Because TCR sequencing relied on bulk RNA taken from unsorted whole blood, pairing of alpha and beta chains was not possible. The investigation overall reported the following: VDJdb matching was skewed toward anti-spike CD8 responses, so virus-specific expansions were likely underestimated and private and CD4 specificities were missed.

The library came from 5' RACE. The instrument given in TCRdb is NextSeq 500. In the TCR library protocol, unique molecular identifiers were attached to individual cDNA molecules to correct for PCR bias and sequencing error. Both TCR alpha and beta chains were sequenced, and tight co-correlation was observed between alpha and beta sequence abundances in each sample. The original methods were these. Decombinator V4 was used to annotate the V gene, J gene and CDR3 of the TCR sequences. Expanded TCRs were defined as changing significantly between any two time points under a Poisson model with p below 0.0001. TCR abundances were normalised to the total number of TCRs sequenced in each sample and reported as counts per million. MAIT TCRs were defined by TRAV1-2 paired with TRAJ12, TRAJ20 or TRAJ33, and iNKT TCRs by TRAV10 paired with TRAJ18. A search of VDJdb, accessed on 1 November 2021, was run for TCRs annotated to CMV, EBV and SARS-CoV-2, with TCRs annotated for multiple antigens excluded. TCRdb passed the public sequencing reads through fastp at Q25 and MiXCR, retaining productive beta sequences. CDR3 protein sequences are deduplicated, and each keeps its most common genes and DNA. The V and J calls shown here were made by TCRdb, not taken from the authors' results. Within this sample are tens of thousands of distinct CDR3 sequences, with around 20% of them counted one time only. The ten most abundant clones make up more than 15% of the sample.

Of note for this clonotype: Its antigen remains undetermined. The record has no base qualities; no much larger clone is one base away.

The CDR3 has 15 amino acids, counting the end cysteine and phenylalanine. Solely the CDR3 DNA is kept, with 45 bases framed from the first base. Via the germline V gene (reference sequence), CDR1 is DFQATT and CDR2 SNEGSKA. V is pared back by 1 base and J by 7 bases, with 14 bases lying between the germline termini. Set within a cohort of healthcare workers in London, UK, this nested case-control study involved weekly PCR testing of nasopharyngeal swabs along with blood sampling. Healthcare workers were recruited between 23 and 31 March 2020, during the week of the UK lockdown, and were followed weekly for up to roughly 15 weeks.

The source was whole blood, collected at baseline. The receptor's source is an adult who was a healthcare worker with PCR-confirmed SARS-CoV-2 infection or an uninfected control (not recorded which). The V and J segments used are TRBV20-1 and TRBJ1-6; tentative D gene TRBD1, with 5 bases matching. This receptor has the CDR3 CSARARVIGNSPLHF. The nucleotides read TGCAGTGCTAGAGCCAGGGTAATTGGCAATTCACCCCTCCACTTT.